The 24 T cell receptor beta chains given below trace back to one sample, sequenced in a study of T-cell memory formation after mild COVID-19. TCRdb independently ran MiXCR on the 5' RACE reads; one entry per CDR3 protein. The table has roughly 52,000 distinct CDR3 sequences, about 7% seen once. The sequenced sample was PBMCs or a T cell subset sorted from them (not recorded which). These receptors were taken from a man in his late teens or twenties who had mild COVID-19 (a few samples of this study predate the infection). Cell type and time point are not known.

The V call is TRBV15, the J call TRBJ2-2, with 10 positions matching TRBD2. Trimming at V came to 0 bases and at J to 0 bases, leaving 10 bases not matched to a gene. This CDR3 spans 20 amino acids. Per the germline V gene, CDR1 is LNHNV and CDR2 is YYDKDF (reference sequence). Written as DNA, the CDR3 is TGTGCCACCAGCAGAGATAGCCTAGCGGGGGTGAAGGCGAACACCGGGGAGCTGTTTTTT. Amino acids: CATSRDSLAGVKANTGELFF. Together with reference TRBV15 and TRBJ2-2, the CDR3 gives the full variable domain: DAMVIQNPRYQVTQFGKPVTLSCSQTLNHNVMYWYQQKSSQAPKLLFHYYDKDFNNEADTPDNFQSRRPNTSFCFLDIRSPGLGDTAMYLCATSRDSLAGVKANTGELFFGEGSRLTVL.

CDR3 sequence: CASSPPAGANVLTF. Written as DNA, the CDR3 is TGTGCCAGCAGCCCCCCCGCTGGGGCCAACGTCCTGACTTTC. The chain carries TRBV3-1 and TRBJ2-6; D unresolved. With 4 bases removed from V and 2 bases from J, the gap between germline ends came to 6 bases. The germline V gene has CDR1 LGHDT and CDR2 YNNKEL (reference sequence). This CDR3 spans 14 amino acids.

The chain combines TRBV20-1 with TRBJ1-6; D is ambiguous. Germline CDR1 is DFQATT and CDR2 is SNEGSKA (reference sequence). The CDR3 runs to 13 residues. V was cut by 0 bases and J by 14 bases, with 14 bases left in between. CDR3 protein: CSAREIAGLALHF. CDR3 coding DNA: TGCAGTGCTAGAGAAATCGCTGGTCTGGCCCTCCACTTT.

This clonotype was recorded many times. CDR3 in amino acids: CASSLGITSGNTIYF. CDR3 coding DNA: TGCGCCAGCAGCTTGGGGATTACCTCTGGAAACACCATATATTTT. The J gene is TRBJ1-3, the V gene TRBV5-1; D is unresolved. CDR1 SGHRS and CDR2 YFSETQ come from the germline V gene. The CDR3 loop spans 15 amino acids. V lost 0 bases to trimming and J lost 0 bases, with 7 bases between them.

This clonotype was seen ten or more times. In nucleotides, the CDR3 is TGCGCCAGCAGCTTACCGGGACAGATCTACGAGCAGTACTTC. Translation gives CASSLPGQIYEQYF. The rearrangement links TRBV5-1 to TRBJ2-7; TRBD1 agrees at 7 bases. Germline values: CDR1 SGHRS, CDR2 YFSETQ. The CDR3 extends over 14 amino acids. Trimming cost V 2 bases and J 3 bases; bases outside gene matches: 5.

The chain couples TRBV18 to TRBJ2-7; the D is unclear. Germline V gives CDR1 KGHSH, CDR2 LQKENI. V was cut by 3 bases and J by 5 bases, with 17 bases left in between. The CDR3 sequence is 15 residues long. The CDR3: CASSPTTLDGNEQYF. The CDR3 DNA sequence: TGTGCCAGCTCACCCACGACCTTGGACGGTAACGAGCAGTACTTC.

This chain joins TRBV9 and TRBJ1-2; tentatively, D is TRBD1 (6 bases). Germline V gene sequence: CDR1 SGDLS, CDR2 YYNGEE. Trimming left V 2 bases short and J 1 base short, with 6 bases between. This CDR3 has 13 amino acids. CDR3 region: CASSVDSNYGYTF. For the CDR3, the DNA is TGTGCCAGCAGCGTGGACAGTAACTATGGCTACACCTTC. The full variable domain, in which reference TRBV9 and TRBJ1-2 provide the parts outside the CDR3, is DSGVTQTPKHLITATGQRVTLRCSPRSGDLSVYWYQQSLDQGLQFLIQYYNGEERAKGNILERFSAQQFPDLHSELNLSSLELGDSALYFCASSVDSNYGYTFGSGTRLTVV.

The J gene is TRBJ2-2, the V gene TRBV11-2, with TRBD1 matching over 7 bases. Germline values: CDR1 SGHAT, CDR2 FQNNGV. V shed 5 bases and J 2 bases; nucleotides not matched to a gene: 8. The CDR3 runs 16 residues. The CDR3 sequence is CASSRRDRPNTGELFF. Here the CDR3 DNA reads TGTGCCAGCAGCCGCAGGGACAGACCAAACACCGGGGAGCTGTTTTTT.

There are a few counts of this clonotype. The chain is built from TRBV20-1 and TRBJ2-2, with TRBD1 identical over 8 bases. CDR1 DFQATT and CDR2 SNEGSKA come from the germline V gene (reference sequence). The CDR3 loop spans 16 amino acids. The junction had 11 bases not matched to a gene; V was cut back by 6 bases and J by 2 bases. The CDR3 bases are TGCAGTGCCGAATCCAGGGGGCGACGAAACACCGGGGAGCTGTTTTTT. The encoded protein is CSAESRGRRNTGELFF.

This clonotype was recorded many times. This chain joins TRBV7-9 and TRBJ2-3, with unresolved D. The CDR3 totals 14 residues. Germline V gene sequence: CDR1 SEHNR, CDR2 FQNEAQ (reference sequence). V was shortened by 2 bases and J by 1 base, with 7 bases between the two germline ends. The CDR3 DNA is TGTGCCAGCAGCTTAAACCTTGGCACAGATACGCAGTATTTT. Its translation is CASSLNLGTDTQYF.

This clonotype has at least ten counts. V usage is TRBV7-2 and J usage is TRBJ2-5; 7 bases agree with TRBD2. The CDR3 is 12 residues long. With V trimmed by 7 bases and J by 5 bases, 4 bases remained unmatched. The V gene's germline CDR1 is SGHTA and CDR2 FQGNSA. Here the CDR3 DNA reads TGTGCCAGCACAATGGGGGGGGAGACCCAGTACTTC. It encodes CASTMGGETQYF.

This clonotype was seen only a few times. This chain joins TRBV4-3 and TRBJ2-2, with a tentative D call TRBD2 (5 bases). V was cut by 0 bases and J by 6 bases, with 20 bases left in between. Germline V gene data show CDR1 as LGHNA and CDR2 as YSLEER. This CDR3 has 18 amino acids. As DNA, the CDR3 is TGCGCCAGCAGCCAAGATGTCCCGACAATTGGAGGACCCGGGGAGCTGTTTTTT. Its translation: CASSQDVPTIGGPGELFF.

This clonotype was seen a handful of times. The chain has TRBV6-1 and TRBJ2-1; 12 bases align to TRBD2. Losses at the gene ends were 4 bases for V and 5 bases for J; bases not matched to a gene: 3. Germline V gene lookup returns CDR1 MNHNS and CDR2 SASEGT. CDR3 size: 15 residues. The CDR3 spells CASSVLAGGDNEQFF. The DNA for the CDR3 is TGTGCCAGCAGTGTCCTAGCGGGGGGGGACAATGAGCAGTTCTTC.

V is TRBV3-1 and J is TRBJ1-2; no clear D gene. Trimming cost V 2 bases and J 8 bases, with 12 bases left between them. Germline V lookup: CDR1 LGHDT, CDR2 YNNKEL (reference sequence). This CDR3 comprises 13 residues. This chain's CDR3 is CASSQKRFWGYTF. CDR3 DNA: TGTGCCAGCAGCCAAAAGAGATTTTGGGGCTACACCTTC.

This clonotype has at least ten counts. The chain recombines TRBV10-3 with TRBJ2-5; no firm D call. Germline CDR1 and CDR2: ENHRY and SYGVKD. Trimming stripped 6 bases from V and 8 bases from J, with 13 bases between. This CDR3 region has 12 residues. The DNA for the CDR3 is TGTGCCATCAGATCCGACTCCCCAACCCAGTACTTC. Protein product: CAIRSDSPTQYF.

This clonotype was counted between two and nine times. V gene TRBV24-1 combines with J gene TRBJ2-5; TRBD1 matches 8 bases. Germline V gene sequence: CDR1 KGHDR, CDR2 SFDVKD. There are 15 residues in the CDR3. The ends lost 4 bases at V and 5 bases at J; junction bases unmatched: 8. The CDR3 reads CATSETGGSGETQYF. The CDR3 nucleotides read TGTGCCACCAGTGAAACAGGGGGGAGTGGGGAGACCCAGTACTTC.

This clonotype was counted only a few times. This chain joins TRBV6-2 or TRBV6-3 and TRBJ1-1, with a tentative D call TRBD1 (5 bases). Germline V gene data show CDR1 as MNHEY and CDR2 as SVGEGT. This CDR3 region has 14 residues. V lost 6 bases to trimming and J lost 3 bases, with 14 bases between them. The CDR3 nucleotides are TGTGCCAGCAGCCCCAGGGACGCCTACACTGAAGCTTTCTTT. Translated, it gives CASSPRDAYTEAFF.

This clonotype was observed a handful of times. The V gene is TRBV4-2, the J gene TRBJ2-2; no firm D call. The CDR3 loop spans 15 amino acids. Germline values: CDR1 LGHNA, CDR2 YNFKEQ. Trimming removed 0 bases at V and 4 bases at J, with 9 bases between. DNA for the CDR3: TGTGCCAGCAGCCAAGACGGGCCTAGCACCGGGGAGCTGTTTTTT. Its translation: CASSQDGPSTGELFF.

This clonotype occurred once. This chain's CDR3 is CASSHAQGSYNSPLHF. CDR3 bases: TGCGCCAGCAGCCATGCACAGGGGTCCTATAATTCACCCCTCCACTTT. The chain recombines TRBV4-3 with TRBJ1-6, with 7 positions matching TRBD1. The CDR3 contains 16 residues. Germline V gene data show CDR1 as LGHNA and CDR2 as YSLEER. J lost 1 base, V lost 3 bases, and 3 bases had no gene match.

In its sample, this clonotype was seen many times. Mismatch with germline at one junction end may stem from a read error. V gene TRBV12-3 or TRBV12-4 combines with J gene TRBJ2-5; no clear D gene. The CDR3 extends over 12 amino acids. CDR3 sequence (DNA): TGCGCCAGCAGCTTGTTGGGAGAGACCCAGTACTTC. Translated, it gives CASSLLGETQYF.

In its sample, this clonotype was seen a few times. V is TRBV12-3 or TRBV12-4 and J is TRBJ1-6, with unresolved D. V was clipped by 6 bases and J by 6 bases, with 12 bases between them. This CDR3 has 14 residues. In DNA form, the CDR3 reads TGTGCCAGCAGCCCCCAGTGGGGTAATTCACCCCTCCACTTT. This encodes CASSPQWGNSPLHF.

The genes are TRBV7-2 and TRBJ2-7; 8 bases match TRBD2. The CDR3 contains 14 residues. CDR1 is SGHTA and CDR2 is FQGNSA in the germline V gene. V gave up 5 bases and J gave up 3 bases; unmatched junction bases: 6. For the CDR3, the DNA is TGTGCCAGCAGCCCCCCGGGGGGGGGCTACGAGCAGTACTTC. It specifies CASSPPGGGYEQYF. Based on the CDR3 plus reference TRBV7-2 and TRBJ2-7, the full variable domain is GAGVSQSPSNKVTEKGKDVELRCDPISGHTALYWYRQSLGQGLEFLIYFQGNSAPDKSGLPSDRFSAERTGGSVSTLTIQRTQQEDSAVYLCASSPPGGGYEQYFGPGTRLTVT.

This clonotype is medium-sized. At one end the junction does not follow the germline gene, possibly because of a read error. The V and J genes are TRBV5-1 and TRBJ2-1; perhaps TRBD2 as D (6 bases). The CDR3 totals 15 residues. The germline CDR1 and CDR2 sequences are SGHRS and YFSETQ. The CDR3 region has the DNA TGCGCCAGCAGCTTGGGCGCGGGAAAATCCCCAGCCCTAAGCTTC. This translates into CASSLGAGKSPALSF.

At least ten counts were recorded for this clonotype. The J gene is TRBJ2-1, the V gene TRBV7-9; weak D call: TRBD2 (6 bases). This CDR3 is 20 amino acids long. CDR1 and CDR2 (germline): SEHNR, FQNEAQ (reference sequence). Trimming removed 7 bases from V and 0 bases from J, with 28 bases in between. Here the CDR3 reads CASTGDSSDPDLSSYNEQFF. The DNA for the CDR3 is TGTGCCAGCACCGGGGACTCCTCGGATCCCGATCTTAGCTCCTACAATGAGCAGTTCTTC.